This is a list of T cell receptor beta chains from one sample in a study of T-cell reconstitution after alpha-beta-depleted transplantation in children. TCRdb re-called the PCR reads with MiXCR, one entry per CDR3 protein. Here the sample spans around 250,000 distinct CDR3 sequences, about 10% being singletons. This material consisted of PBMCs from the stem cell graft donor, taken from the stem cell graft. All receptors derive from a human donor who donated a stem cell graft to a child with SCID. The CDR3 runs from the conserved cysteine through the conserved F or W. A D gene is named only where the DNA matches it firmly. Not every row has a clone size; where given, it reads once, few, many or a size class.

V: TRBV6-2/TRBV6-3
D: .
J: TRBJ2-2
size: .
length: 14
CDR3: CASRAGDITGELFF
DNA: TGTGCCAGCCGGGCAGGGGATATCACCGGGGAGCTGTTTTTT

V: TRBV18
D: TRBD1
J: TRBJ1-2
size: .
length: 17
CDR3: CASSPTPVGTANYGYTF
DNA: TGTGCCAGCTCACCAACCCCGGTTGGGACAGCCAACTATGGCTACACCTTC

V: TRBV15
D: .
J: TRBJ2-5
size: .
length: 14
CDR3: CATSLRTGQETQYF
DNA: TGTGCCACCAGCCTCAGGACGGGGCAAGAGACCCAGTACTTC

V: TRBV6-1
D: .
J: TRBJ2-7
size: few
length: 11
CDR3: CASTDKYEQYF
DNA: TGTGCCAGCACCGACAAATACGAGCAGTACTTC

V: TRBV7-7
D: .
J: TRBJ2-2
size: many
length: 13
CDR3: CASSAHVPGELFF
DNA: TGTGCTAGCAGCGCACACGTACCCGGGGAGCTGTTTTTT

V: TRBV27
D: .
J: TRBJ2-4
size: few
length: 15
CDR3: CASSFGHSAKNIQYF
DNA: TGTGCCAGCAGTTTCGGGCACTCAGCCAAAAACATTCAGTACTTC

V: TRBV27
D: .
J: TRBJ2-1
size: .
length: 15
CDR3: CASSPHPVRYNEQFF
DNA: TGTGCCAGCAGTCCGCATCCTGTCCGCTACAATGAGCAGTTCTTC

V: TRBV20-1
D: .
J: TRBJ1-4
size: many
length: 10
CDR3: CSARGEKLFF
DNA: TGCAGTGCTAGAGGGGAAAAACTGTTTTTT

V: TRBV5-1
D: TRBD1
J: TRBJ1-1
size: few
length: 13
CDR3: CASRDTGDTEAFF
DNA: TGCGCCAGCAGGGATACAGGGGACACTGAAGCTTTCTTT

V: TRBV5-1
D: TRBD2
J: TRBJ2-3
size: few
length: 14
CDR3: CASSVGGAGDTQYF
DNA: TGCGCCAGCAGCGTCGGGGGGGCCGGAGATACGCAGTATTTT

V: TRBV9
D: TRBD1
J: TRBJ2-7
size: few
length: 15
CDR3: CASSVGGTASYEQYF
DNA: TGTGCCAGCAGCGTAGGAGGGACAGCTTCCTACGAGCAGTACTTC

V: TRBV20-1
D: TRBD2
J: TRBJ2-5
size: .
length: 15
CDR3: CSARILAGAQETQYF
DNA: TGCAGTGCTAGAATTCTAGCGGGGGCCCAAGAGACCCAGTACTTC

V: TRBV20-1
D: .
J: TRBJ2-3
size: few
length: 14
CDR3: CSAPPAKSTDTQYF
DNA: TGCAGTGCCCCGCCGGCTAAATCCACAGATACGCAGTATTTT

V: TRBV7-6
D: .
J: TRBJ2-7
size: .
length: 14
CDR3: CASSLYGDGREQYF
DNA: TGTGCCAGCAGCTTATATGGTGATGGGAGAGAGCAGTACTTC

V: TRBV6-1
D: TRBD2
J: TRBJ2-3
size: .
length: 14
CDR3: CASKGTTNTDTQYF
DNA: TGTGCCAGCAAGGGGACTACCAACACAGATACGCAGTATTTT

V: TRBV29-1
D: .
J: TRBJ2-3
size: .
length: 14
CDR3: CSVEEYHDTDTQYF
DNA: TGCAGCGTTGAAGAGTATCACGACACAGATACGCAGTATTTT

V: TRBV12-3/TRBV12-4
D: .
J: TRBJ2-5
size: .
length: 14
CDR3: CASSPPVGVETQYF
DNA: TGTGCCAGCAGTCCTCCCGTGGGGGTTGAGACCCAGTACTTC

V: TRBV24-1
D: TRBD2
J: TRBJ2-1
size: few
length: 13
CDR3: CAAGGASYNEQFF
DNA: TGTGCCGCCGGGGGGGCCTCCTACAATGAGCAGTTCTTC

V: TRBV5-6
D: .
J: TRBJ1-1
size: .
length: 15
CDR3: CASSSTTAWNTEAFF
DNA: TGTGCCAGCAGCAGTACGACAGCCTGGAACACTGAAGCTTTCTTT

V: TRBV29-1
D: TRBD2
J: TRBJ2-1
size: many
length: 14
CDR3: CSVVTSGGYNEQFF
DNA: TGCAGCGTTGTTACTAGCGGGGGGTACAATGAGCAGTTCTTC

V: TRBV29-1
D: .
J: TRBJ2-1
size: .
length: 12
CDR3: CSVTPALNEQFF
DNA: TGCAGCGTTACGCCAGCGCTGAATGAGCAGTTCTTC

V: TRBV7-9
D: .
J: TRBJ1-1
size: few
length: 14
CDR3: CASSLVRGDTEAFF
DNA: TGTGCCAGCAGCTTAGTCCGGGGGGACACTGAAGCTTTCTTT

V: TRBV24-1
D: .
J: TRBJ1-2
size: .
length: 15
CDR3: CATSDPRRANYGYTF
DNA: TGTGCCACCAGTGATCCCAGAAGGGCAAACTATGGCTACACCTTC

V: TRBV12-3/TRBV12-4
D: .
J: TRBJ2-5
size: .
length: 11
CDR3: CASSVAETQYF
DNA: TGTGCCAGCAGTGTTGCAGAGACCCAGTACTTC

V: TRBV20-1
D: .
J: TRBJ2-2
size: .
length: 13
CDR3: CSARAKGTGELFF
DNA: TGCAGTGCTAGAGCTAAGGGCACCGGGGAGCTGTTTTTT

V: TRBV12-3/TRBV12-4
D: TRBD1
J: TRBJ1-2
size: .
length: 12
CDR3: CASSAQGRVGTF
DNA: TGTGCCAGCAGCGCACAGGGGAGGGTCGGCACCTTC